These T cell receptor beta chains were read from a single sample in a study of T cell repertoires in cytomegalovirus infection. TCRdb re-called the reads with MiXCR, one entry per CDR3 protein. The table lists 200,000 or so distinct CDR3 sequences, about 28% of them singletons. Source material: PBMCs. Receptors originate from a human donor in good health (CMV status not recorded). Some clones in this sample may be carry-over from other donors' samples. CDR3s include the opening cysteine and the closing phenylalanine or tryptophan. The D gene is left open where the match is weak. Size tells how often a clone was seen (once, few, many) or the class of an expanded clone, and some rows leave it out.

d_gene | abundance | j_gene | v_gene | CDR3aa | CDR3nt
- | - | TRBJ1-2 | TRBV6-1 | CASRAAGPYGYTF | TGTGCCAGCAGGGCTGCGGGACCCTATGGCTACACCTTC
- | once | TRBJ2-7 | TRBV4-1 | CASSQETTRGGYEQYF | TGCGCCAGCAGCCAAGAAACGACCAGGGGTGGGTACGAGCAGTACTTC
- | - | TRBJ1-5 | TRBV5-1 | CASSLDGGGQPQHF | TGCGCCAGCAGCTTGGACGGGGGTGGTCAGCCCCAGCATTTT
- | - | TRBJ2-1 | TRBV19 | CASWRDNEQFF | TGTGCCAGTTGGAGGGACAATGAGCAGTTCTTC
- | many | TRBJ1-3 | TRBV7-6 | CASSPSISGNTIYF | TGTGCCAGCAGCCCAAGTATCTCTGGAAACACCATATATTTT
- | few | TRBJ1-2 | TRBV6-6 | CASSWDGGGYTF | TGTGCCAGCAGTTGGGACGGGGGAGGCTACACCTTC
TRBD1 | - | TRBJ2-1 | TRBV6-5 | CASSQQGEAYNEQFF | TGTGCCAGCAGTCAACAGGGGGAGGCCTACAATGAGCAGTTCTTC
TRBD1 | - | TRBJ1-1 | TRBV4-3 | CASSQDLDRGATEAFF | TGCGCCAGCAGCCAAGATCTTGACAGGGGGGCGACTGAAGCTTTCTTT
- | few | TRBJ2-3 | TRBV18 | CASSPPMNYGTDTQYF | TGTGCCAGCTCACCACCGATGAACTATGGAACAGATACGCAGTATTTT
TRBD1 | - | TRBJ2-7 | TRBV7-3 | CASSAGQTGVEQYF | TGTGCCAGCAGCGCCGGACAGACAGGGGTCGAGCAGTACTTC
- | - | TRBJ1-1 | TRBV11-3 | CASSRLGGTDTEAFF | TGTGCCAGCAGCCGATTGGGGGGCACGGACACTGAAGCTTTCTTT
- | few | TRBJ2-7 | TRBV11-2 | CASSLGGGEQYF | TGTGCCAGCAGCTTAGGAGGTGGCGAGCAGTACTTC
- | few | TRBJ2-1 | TRBV6-5 | CASRTPGSQQFF | TGTGCCAGCAGGACCCCAGGCAGCCAGCAGTTCTTC
- | - | TRBJ2-7 | TRBV7-2 | CASSLAHTGTYEQYF | TGTGCCAGCAGCTTAGCTCACACGGGCACCTACGAGCAGTACTTC
TRBD1 | few | TRBJ2-5 | TRBV6-6 | CASIEDRGQETQYF | TGTGCCAGCATCGAGGACAGGGGGCAAGAGACCCAGTACTTC
- | few | TRBJ1-5 | TRBV4-2 | CASSQDQIRGAQHF | TGTGCCAGCAGCCAAGATCAGATTCGGGGGGCCCAGCATTTT
- | few | TRBJ2-7 | TRBV7-2 | CASSLAGLPYEQYF | TGTGCCAGCAGCTTAGCAGGTTTACCCTACGAGCAGTACTTC
TRBD2 | few | TRBJ2-3 | TRBV6-4 | CASSDSGTSGAEDTQYF | TGTGCCAGCAGTGACTCCGGGACTAGCGGGGCCGAAGATACGCAGTATTTT
TRBD2 | many | TRBJ2-5 | TRBV11-2 | CASSLALAGGIQETQYF | TGTGCCAGCAGCTTAGCGCTAGCGGGGGGTATCCAAGAGACCCAGTACTTC
- | - | TRBJ1-2 | TRBV6-1 | CASRDGRSWGYIF | TGTGCCAGCCGCGACGGGAGGTCTTGGGGCTACATCTTC
- | - | TRBJ2-1 | TRBV3-1 | CASSQMSGTYNEQFF | TGTGCCAGCAGCCAAATGTCAGGGACTTACAATGAGCAGTTCTTC